A selection of T cell receptor beta chains follows, all from one sample in a study of T cells in Graves' hyperthyroidism and ophthalmopathy. TCRdb itself ran the multiplex PCR reads through MiXCR, one entry per CDR3 protein. In the table there are about 690,000 distinct CDR3 sequences, roughly a sixth of which are singletons. The sequenced sample consisted of blood. The receptor set was obtained from a man between 45 and 60 years old with Graves' hyperthyroidism. Each CDR3 is given with its conserved first and last residue. A D gene is named only where the DNA matches it firmly. Clone size is shown for a subset of rows, as once, few, many or a class of expanded clone.

J: TRBJ2-7; D: NA; V: TRBV12-3/TRBV12-4; size: many; CDR3: CASSLGWDYEQYF; DNA: TGTGCCAGCAGTTTAGGCTGGGACTACGAGCAGTACTTC
J: TRBJ2-5; D: TRBD2; V: TRBV11-2; size: many; CDR3: CASMEGLAVGKTQYF; DNA: TGTGCCAGCATGGAGGGACTAGCGGTCGGGAAGACCCAGTACTTC
J: TRBJ1-2; D: NA; V: TRBV28; size: NA; CDR3: CASRFITRVDGYTF; DNA: TGTGCCAGCAGATTCATCACCAGGGTTGATGGCTACACCTTC
J: TRBJ1-4; D: NA; V: TRBV6-1; size: NA; CDR3: CASTERAPGNEKLFF; DNA: TGTGCCAGCACCGAAAGGGCACCGGGCAATGAAAAACTGTTTTTT
J: TRBJ1-4; D: NA; V: TRBV7-8; size: few; CDR3: CASSLDRQKPLGKLFF; DNA: TGTGCCAGCAGCTTAGATAGGCAGAAACCTCTTGGAAAACTGTTTTTT
J: TRBJ2-6; D: TRBD1; V: TRBV5-4; size: few; CDR3: CASSGQGTAGANVLTF; DNA: TGTGCCAGCAGCGGACAGGGAACGGCTGGGGCCAACGTCCTGACTTTC
J: TRBJ1-2; D: NA; V: TRBV9; size: few; CDR3: CASSAGTVGDGYTF; DNA: TGTGCCAGCAGCGCAGGGACGGTCGGAGATGGCTACACCTTC
J: TRBJ1-2; D: NA; V: TRBV10-3; size: many; CDR3: CAIGAPGGAGYTF; DNA: TGTGCCATCGGAGCTCCCGGGGGCGCGGGCTACACCTTC
J: TRBJ2-7; D: TRBD2; V: TRBV19; size: many; CDR3: CASSIALAGDYEQYF; DNA: TGTGCCAGTAGTATAGCACTAGCGGGCGACTACGAGCAGTACTTC
J: TRBJ2-7; D: TRBD2; V: TRBV28; size: few; CDR3: CASSPTGRGSEQYF; DNA: TGTGCCAGCAGCCCTACGGGGAGGGGAAGCGAGCAGTACTTC
J: TRBJ1-5; D: NA; V: TRBV9; size: many; CDR3: CASSLLPDSNQPQHF; DNA: TGTGCCAGCAGCCTCTTGCCCGACAGCAATCAGCCCCAGCATTTT
J: TRBJ1-1; D: NA; V: TRBV3-1; size: NA; CDR3: CASSQDAQNTEAFF; DNA: TGTGCCAGCAGCCAAGATGCCCAGAACACTGAAGCTTTCTTT
J: TRBJ2-7; D: NA; V: TRBV28; size: many; CDR3: CASSSPRQEISYEQYF; DNA: TGTGCCAGCAGTTCACCCAGACAGGAGATTTCCTACGAGCAGTACTTC
J: TRBJ2-7; D: NA; V: TRBV2; size: many; CDR3: CASSVKEYEQYF; DNA: TGTGCCAGCAGTGTCAAAGAATACGAGCAGTACTTC
J: TRBJ1-5; D: NA; V: TRBV3-1; size: few; CDR3: CASSQDSGANQPQHF; DNA: TGTGCCAGCAGCCAAGATTCGGGGGCGAACCAGCCCCAGCATTTT
J: TRBJ1-1; D: NA; V: TRBV28; size: few; CDR3: CASRTPGQSNTEAFF; DNA: TGTGCCAGCAGAACCCCCGGACAGAGTAACACTGAAGCTTTCTTT
J: TRBJ1-5; D: NA; V: TRBV27; size: many; CDR3: CASSSSFQVNRNQPQHF; DNA: TGTGCCAGCAGTTCGAGCTTTCAGGTAAATCGCAATCAGCCCCAGCATTTT
J: TRBJ2-5; D: TRBD2; V: TRBV20-1; size: NA; CDR3: CSASVLAGAQETQYF; DNA: TGCAGTGCTAGTGTTCTAGCGGGAGCACAAGAGACCCAGTACTTC
J: TRBJ2-3; D: TRBD2; V: TRBV10-3; size: NA; CDR3: CAILASGRTPDTQYF; DNA: TGTGCCATTTTAGCGAGCGGGAGGACCCCAGATACGCAGTATTTT